The 30 T cell receptor beta chains presented below share a single source sample, sequenced in a study of CD8+ T cells in alopecia areata. The sample's treatment: oral pan-JAK inhibitor, 5-10 mg twice daily. As the sequencing template, cDNA was produced by extracting RNA and reverse transcribing it. Measured with immunoSEQ multiplex PCR; TCRdb has only the in-frame clones, and not every one. Seen here are approximately 130,000 clones, roughly 55% observed once, and the top ten hold 4.5% to 6%. The sample here was CD4+ T cells sorted from blood, taken at week 4, from a patient treated with tofacitinib. The receptors derive from a human donor with alopecia areata.

In its sample, this clone was seen a few times. V is TRBV30 and J is TRBJ2-7; tentatively, D is TRBD2 (6 bases). Between the trimmed V and J ends, which lost 1 base and 7 bases, there was a span of 11 bases. CDR3 length equals 12 residues. The germline V gene encodes CDR1 GTSNPN and CDR2 SVGIG (reference sequence). The CDR3: CAWSEEGYEQYF. DNA for the CDR3: TGTGCCTGGAGTGAGGAGGGGTATGAGCAGTACTTC.

This clone occurred a few times. This rearrangement joins TRBV28 to TRBJ2-3, with D hard to call. This CDR3 has 13 residues. The germline V gene encodes CDR1 MDHEN and CDR2 SYDVKM. Between the trimmed V and J ends, which lost 6 bases and 0 bases, there was a span of 7 bases. Here the CDR3 reads CASSYDSTDTQYF. The CDR3 DNA is TGTGCCAGCAGCTACGACAGCACAGATACGCAGTATTTT.

The V gene is TRBV5-4, the J gene TRBJ2-3; TRBD2 matches at 12 bases. The junction had 0 bases not matched to a gene; V was cut back by 1 base and J by 3 bases. The CDR3 length is 15 residues. Germline values: CDR1 SGHNT, CDR2 YYREEE (reference sequence). The CDR3 spells CASSLLAGGTDTQYF. CDR3 bases: TGTGCCAGCAGCTTGCTAGCGGGAGGGACAGATACGCAGTATTTT.

The rearrangement links TRBV30 to TRBJ1-4; a possible D gene is TRBD1 (6 bases). This CDR3 is 14 amino acids long. CDR1 is GTSNPN and CDR2 is SVGIG in the germline V gene (reference sequence). Trimming removed 2 bases from V and 7 bases from J, with 14 bases in between. The CDR3 spells CAWSYQGFGEKLFF. The CDR3 DNA sequence: TGTGCCTGGAGTTATCAGGGGTTTGGTGAAAAACTGTTTTTT.

The CDR3 loop is CASSPESFYDNSPLHF. The CDR3 nucleotides read TGTGCCAGCTCACCAGAGAGTTTTTATGATAATTCACCCCTCCACTTT. The rearrangement joins TRBV18 to TRBJ1-6; D ambiguous. This CDR3 spans 16 amino acids. Between the trimmed V and J ends, which lost 2 bases and 5 bases, there was a span of 13 bases. The germline V gene has CDR1 KGHSH and CDR2 LQKENI.

As for this clone: The germline gene is not matched at one end of the junction; a read error may be the cause. V and J are TRBV29-1 and TRBJ1-1, with D perhaps TRBD1 (5 bases). CDR1 is SQVTM and CDR2 is ANQGSEA in the germline V gene. The CDR3 totals 13 residues. CDR3 DNA: TGCAGCGTCGAAGGTCCAGGGCTCACTGAAGCTTTCTTT. Amino acids: CSVEGPGLTEAFF. The complete variable domain, with remaining parts taken from reference TRBV29-1 and TRBJ1-1, reads SAVISQKPSRDICQRGTSLTIQCQVDSQVTMMFWYRQQPGQSLTLIATANQGSEATYESGFVIDKFPISRPNLTFSTLTVSNMSPEDSSIYLCSVEGPGLTEAFFGQGTRLTVV.

V and J are TRBV5-4 and TRBJ1-2; D not resolved. The V and J ends lost 0 bases and 8 bases respectively, with 11 bases between them. Germline CDR1 is SGHNT and CDR2 is YYREEE (reference sequence). The CDR3 has 13 amino acids. The CDR3 region is CASSLALEGGYTF. The CDR3 region has the DNA TGTGCCAGCAGCTTGGCCCTTGAGGGCGGCTACACCTTC.

This clone occurred a few times. J is TRBJ2-5 and V is TRBV5-1; a possible D gene is TRBD2 (6 bases). Germline CDR1 and CDR2: SGHRS and YFSETQ. Between the trimmed V and J ends, which lost 1 base and 2 bases, there was a span of 12 bases. CDR3 size: 15 residues. The chain's CDR3 is CASSLYERAQETQYF. The CDR3 region has the DNA TGCGCCAGCAGCTTGTACGAGCGGGCACAAGAGACCCAGTACTTC.

In nucleotides, the CDR3 is TGTGCCAGCAGCCTCGGGACTAGCGGGGGTGAGACCCAGTACTTC. This translates into CASSLGTSGGETQYF. The V gene is TRBV4-2, the J gene TRBJ2-5, with 14 nucleotides matching TRBD2. Per the germline V gene, CDR1 is LGHNA and CDR2 is YNFKEQ. Unmatched junction bases numbered 3, after V lost 4 bases and J lost 5 bases. CDR3 size: 15 residues.

This clone was recorded a few times. This chain connects TRBV5-6 to TRBJ1-2, with 10 positions matching TRBD1. The germline V gene has CDR1 SGHDT and CDR2 YYEEEE. With 5 bases clipped from V and 9 bases from J, the junction kept 7 bases outside the gene matches. This CDR3 has 13 amino acids. In DNA, the CDR3 is TGTGCCAGCAGTTCCGACAGGGGGCAACGCTACACCTTC. The encoded protein is CASSSDRGQRYTF.

The gene calls are TRBV28 and TRBJ2-5, with D unresolved. Trimming removed 2 bases from V and 7 bases from J, with 11 bases in between. Germline V lookup: CDR1 MDHEN, CDR2 SYDVKM. The CDR3 covers 13 residues. The CDR3 DNA sequence: TGTGCCAGCAGTTTAACCCGTTGGGGGACCCAGTACTTC. Translation gives CASSLTRWGTQYF.

The chain combines TRBV7-6 with TRBJ2-7; TRBD1 agrees at 11 bases. The V and J ends lost 1 base and 5 bases, in that order; junction bases with no gene match: 4. Germline V CDR1 and CDR2: SGHVS, FNYEAQ. The CDR3 has 15 residues. Written as DNA, the CDR3 is TGTGCCAGCAGCTTAGGGGACAGGGGGTGGGACGAGCAGTACTTC. Translation: CASSLGDRGWDEQYF.

The CDR3 DNA sequence: TGTGCCAGCAGCTTGAATCGGGGTTTAGACTCTGGGGCCAACGTCCTGACTTTC. This translates into CASSLNRGLDSGANVLTF. The J gene is TRBJ2-6, the V gene TRBV5-6; possibly TRBD2 for D (5 bases). Germline V lookup: CDR1 SGHDT, CDR2 YYEEEE. This CDR3 has 18 amino acids. Trimming shortened V by 1 base and J by 0 bases, and 14 bases separated the two germline ends. Full variable domain (outside the CDR3, taken from reference TRBV5-6 and TRBJ2-6): DAGVTQSPTHLIKTRGQQVTLRCSPKSGHDTVSWYQQALGQGPQFIFQYYEEEERQRGNFPDRFSGHQFPNYSSELNVNALLLGDSALYLCASSLNRGLDSGANVLTFGAGSRLTVL.

The rearrangement joins TRBV7-2 to TRBJ2-2; TRBD1 agrees at 9 bases. This CDR3 spans 15 amino acids. The germline CDR1 and CDR2 sequences are SGHTA and FQGNSA. The ends lost 6 bases at V and 6 bases at J; junction bases unmatched: 8. CDR3 nucleotide sequence: TGTGCCAGCAGACCGGACAGGGGAAGGGCCGGGGAGCTGTTTTTT. Translating gives CASRPDRGRAGELFF. Drawing the rest from reference TRBV7-2 and TRBJ2-2, the complete variable domain is GAGVSQSPSNKVTEKGKDVELRCDPISGHTALYWYRQSLGQGLEFLIYFQGNSAPDKSGLPSDRFSAERTGGSVSTLTIQRTQQEDSAVYLCASRPDRGRAGELFFGEGSRLTVL.

V usage is TRBV18 and J usage is TRBJ2-5; D possibly uses TRBD1 or TRBD2 (5 bases each). This CDR3 is built from 15 residues. The germline V and J ends were trimmed by 3 bases and 1 base, with 12 bases remaining between them. Germline CDR1 and CDR2: KGHSH and LQKENI. The CDR3, as DNA: TGTGCCAGCTCACCGATCTCAGGGAGCCAAGAGACCCAGTACTTC. As protein: CASSPISGSQETQYF.

The chain has TRBV10-3 and TRBJ1-2, with 10 bases matching TRBD1. With V trimmed by 7 bases and J by 7 bases, 6 bases remained unmatched. The V gene's germline CDR1 is ENHRY and CDR2 SYGVKD. The CDR3 has 13 residues. The CDR3 bases are TGTGCCATCACTGCAGGACAGGGGGGTGGCTACACCTTC. Its translation: CAITAGQGGGYTF.

This clone has a handful of counts. This chain uses TRBV19 with TRBJ2-5; 7 bases agree with TRBD2. CDR3 length equals 16 residues. Trimming at V came to 5 bases and at J to 0 bases, leaving 9 bases not matched to a gene. Germline V lookup: CDR1 LNHDA, CDR2 SQIVND (reference sequence). In DNA form, the CDR3 reads TGTGCCAGTAGTCGGGGCGGGGGAGCGTACCAAGAGACCCAGTACTTC. Protein sequence: CASSRGGGAYQETQYF.

The gene calls are TRBV6-5 and TRBJ1-5, with no clear D. The CDR3 extends over 15 amino acids. Trimming removed 4 bases from V and 0 bases from J, with 10 bases in between. Germline loops: CDR1 MNHEY, CDR2 SVGAGI. The CDR3 DNA is TGTGCCAGCAGTTGGAGAGTTAATAGCAATCAGCCCCAGCATTTT. It is translated as CASSWRVNSNQPQHF.

The genes are TRBV13 and TRBJ2-7; TRBD2 matches 11 bases. CDR3 length: 15 residues. V trimming: 6 bases; J trimming: 3 bases; junction bases outside the gene matches: 7. CDR1 and CDR2 from the germline V gene are PRHDT and FYEKMQ (reference sequence). The CDR3 loop is CASRVTSGTVYEQYF. For the CDR3, the DNA is TGTGCCAGCAGGGTGACTAGCGGGACGGTCTACGAGCAGTACTTC.

This chain joins TRBV5-1 and TRBJ2-1, with TRBD2 matching over 8 bases. This CDR3 is built from 15 residues. The V gene end was trimmed by 8 bases and the J gene end by 8 bases; junction bases not matched to a gene: 15. Per the germline V gene, CDR1 is SGHRS and CDR2 is YFSETQ. Written as DNA, the CDR3 is TGCGCCAGTTACCTCACTAGCGGCTTGCATCATGAGCAGTTCTTC. This gives the protein CASYLTSGLHHEQFF.

The chain carries TRBV9 and TRBJ2-2, with D unresolved. V lost 4 bases and J lost 7, with 14 bases in between. The CDR3 contains 14 residues. CDR1 is SGDLS, CDR2 YYNGEE, per germline. CDR3 sequence (DNA): TGTGCCAGCAGCCCTCGCCCCTTCGGCGGGGAGCTGTTTTTT. As protein: CASSPRPFGGELFF.

This clone was observed at least ten times. The V call is TRBV10-3, the J call TRBJ2-3; 8 bases map to TRBD2. The germline CDR1 and CDR2 sequences are ENHRY and SYGVKD. This CDR3 region has 15 residues. Unmatched junction bases numbered 5, after V lost 4 bases and J lost 2 bases. The CDR3 here is CAISGASGPTDTQYF. Here the CDR3 DNA reads TGTGCCATCAGTGGGGCTAGCGGGCCCACAGATACGCAGTATTTT.

This clone was found once. The chain carries TRBV5-4 and TRBJ2-3; D is undetermined. There are 14 residues in the CDR3. CDR1 is SGHNT and CDR2 is YYREEE in the germline V gene (reference sequence). The V end was cut by 0 bases, the J end by 2 bases, with 7 bases between. The CDR3 sequence: CASSLGGHTDTQYF. The CDR3 DNA follows: TGTGCCAGCAGCTTGGGAGGCCACACAGATACGCAGTATTTT.

The gene calls are TRBV6-5 and TRBJ2-5; no clear D gene. The CDR3 spans 13 residues. Trimming left V 5 bases short and J 5 bases short, with 12 bases between. Germline-derived CDR1 and CDR2 are MNHEY and SVGAGI. This CDR3 is CASSAGHWETQYF. CDR3 bases: TGTGCCAGCAGTGCCGGGCACTGGGAGACCCAGTACTTC.

In this sample, this clone turned up many times. This chain connects TRBV23-1 to TRBJ1-4, with 8 bases identical to TRBD1. TRBV23-1 is an ORF, with its function uncertain. The ends lost 2 bases at V and 8 bases at J; junction bases unmatched: 7. This CDR3 comprises 15 residues. CDR3 sequence reads: CASSQRDRGGEKLFF. CDR3 nucleotides: TGCGCCAGCAGTCAACGTGACAGGGGAGGCGAAAAACTGTTTTTT.

This chain links TRBV23-1 with TRBJ2-5; unclear D gene. TRBV23-1 is flagged as an ORF with uncertain function. This CDR3 region has 13 residues. Trimming removed 0 bases from V and 10 bases from J, with 12 bases in between. The CDR3, as DNA: TGCGCCAGCAGTCAATCAAAGGTCTCAGGCCAGTACTTC. The encoded protein is CASSQSKVSGQYF.

The chain has TRBV10-3 and TRBJ1-2; the match to TRBD1 covers 10 bases. CDR1 and CDR2 (germline): ENHRY, SYGVKD. The V gene end was trimmed by 3 bases and the J gene end by 8 bases; junction bases not matched to a gene: 9. The CDR3 totals 15 residues. As DNA, the CDR3 is TGTGCCATCAGTGACCCGACAGGGGGCGCGGGCGGCTACACCTTC. It codes for CAISDPTGGAGGYTF.

The rearrangement joins TRBV5-1 to TRBJ2-5; D ambiguous. Deletions cut 0 bases from V and 5 bases from J, with 14 bases between. This CDR3 contains 15 residues. CDR1 is SGHRS and CDR2 is YFSETQ in the germline V gene. The DNA of the CDR3 is TGCGCCAGCAGCTTGGGGGGTCTCATGGAGGAGACCCAGTACTTC. The encoded protein is CASSLGGLMEETQYF.

V gene TRBV7-8 combines with J gene TRBJ2-6; 8 bases fit TRBD1. The CDR3 consists of 20 residues. After removal of 5 bases from V and 0 bases from J, the junction contained 15 bases not matched to a gene. Germline-derived CDR1 and CDR2 are SGHVS and FQNEAQ. CDR3 amino acids: CASSHYEPGDRHSGANVLTF. CDR3 in DNA: TGTGCCAGCAGCCATTACGAACCGGGGGACAGGCACTCTGGGGCCAACGTCCTGACTTTC.

This clone was observed a handful of times. The chain has TRBV29-1 and TRBJ2-1; TRBD2 aligns across 8 bases. Germline-derived CDR1 and CDR2 are SQVTM and ANQGSEA. J gave up 8 bases and V 6 bases, and 6 bases lay outside the gene matches. This CDR3 spans 12 amino acids. DNA for the CDR3: TGCAGCGTAAGGAGCGGGAGAGATGAGCAGTTCTTC. Translating it yields CSVRSGRDEQFF.